A single sample is the source of the 11 T cell receptor beta chains below, sequenced in a study of blood T cell repertoires in COVID-19. TCRdb's table, derived via immunoSEQ multiplex PCR, lists solely in-frame clones and lacks some. The sample lists tens of thousands of clones; around 76% were seen once. What was sequenced was peripheral blood. The source is a woman older than 75 with acute or convalescent COVID-19.

The chain combines TRBV28 with TRBJ2-3; 7 positions match TRBD1. V lost 1 base to trimming and J lost 4 bases; unmatched junction nucleotides: 2. Germline assignment: CDR1 MDHEN and CDR2 SYDVKM. This CDR3 is built from 14 residues. CDR3 sequence (DNA): TGTGCCAGCAGTTTATACCAGGGGGCAGATACGCAGTATTTT. Amino acid sequence: CASSLYQGADTQYF.

The V and J genes are TRBV6-5 and TRBJ1-1, with a weak D call TRBD1 (6 bases). CDR1 and CDR2 (germline): MNHEY, SVGAGI. The CDR3 is made up of 14 amino acids. The V gene lost 10 bases and the J gene lost 1 base, with 16 bases spanning the gap. The CDR3 reads CATKKGDTNTEAFF. The CDR3, as DNA: TGTGCCACCAAGAAAGGGGACACGAACACTGAAGCTTTCTTT.

J is TRBJ1-1 and V is TRBV2; maybe TRBD1 (5 bases). The germline gives CDR1 SNHLY, CDR2 FYNNEI. The CDR3 loop spans 15 amino acids. V dropped 4 bases and J dropped 0 bases, with 12 bases sitting between them. CDR3 in DNA: TGTGCCAGCAGTGGGGAGGAGGGACTGAACACTGAAGCTTTCTTT. Translated, it gives CASSGEEGLNTEAFF. The full variable domain, rest sourced from reference TRBV2 and TRBJ1-1, is EPEVTQTPSHQVTQMGQEVILRCVPISNHLYFYWYRQILGQKVEFLVSFYNNEISEKSEIFDDQFSVERPDGSNFTLKIRSTKLEDSAMYFCASSGEEGLNTEAFFGQGTRLTVV.

This sequence joins TRBV21-1 and TRBJ1-5; the D call of TRBD1 is as the table states it, not checked on the DNA. TRBV21-1 is reported as a pseudogene. The CDR3 has 17 residues. DNA of the CDR3: TGTGCCAGCAGCGCCAAGAAGACAGGGGTGAGCAATCAGCCCCAGCATTTT. Its protein is CASSAKKTGVSNQPQHF.

This clone was seen only once. This chain joins TRBV15 and TRBJ2-7, with a weak D call TRBD1 (6 bases). Germline V lookup: CDR1 LNHNV, CDR2 YYDKDF (reference sequence). This CDR3 is built from 14 residues. Trimming stripped 3 bases from V and 5 bases from J, with 14 bases between. The DNA for the CDR3 is TGTGCCACCAGCAGTCCAGGGGCTCAGGACGAGCAGTACTTC. Encoded protein: CATSSPGAQDEQYF.

V and J are TRBV27 and TRBJ2-5; tentatively, D is TRBD1 (6 bases). Trimming took 3 bases from V and 5 from J, leaving 7 bases between them. This CDR3 is 12 amino acids long. The germline CDR1 and CDR2 sequences are MNHEY and SMNVEV (reference sequence). The CDR3 loop reads CASSFRGETQYF. CDR3 coding DNA: TGTGCCAGCAGTTTTAGGGGGGAGACCCAGTACTTC.

V usage is TRBV7-3 and J usage is TRBJ1-2, with D perhaps TRBD1 (5 bases). Trimming stripped 4 bases from V and 4 bases from J, with 13 bases between. The CDR3 extends over 14 amino acids. The germline V gene encodes CDR1 SGHTA and CDR2 FQGTGA. The CDR3 nucleotides are TGTGCCAGCAGCTCACGAACGACAGCCTATGGCTACACCTTC. It translates to CASSSRTTAYGYTF.

V usage is TRBV2 and J usage is TRBJ2-1; 12 bases are a match to TRBD2. Unmatched junction bases numbered 19, after V lost 4 bases and J lost 9 bases. Germline V gene data show CDR1 as SNHLY and CDR2 as FYNNEI. The CDR3 is made up of 19 amino acids. The CDR3 reads CASSGGIFTGTSGFVEQFF. The CDR3, as DNA: TGTGCCAGCAGTGGGGGGATCTTTACCGGGACTAGCGGGTTCGTTGAGCAGTTCTTC.

The V call is TRBV19, the J call TRBJ1-4; TRBD1 matches 8 bases. The CDR3 is made up of 14 amino acids. V lost 6 bases and J lost 5; bases outside the gene matches: 5. Germline V gives CDR1 LNHDA, CDR2 SQIVND (reference sequence). The chain's CDR3 is CASSLRDRNEKLFF. The CDR3 nucleotides read TGTGCCAGTAGCCTCCGGGACAGGAATGAAAAACTGTTTTTT.

The V and J genes are TRBV19 and TRBJ1-3, with TRBD1 identical over 10 bases. After removal of 7 bases from V and 0 bases from J, the junction contained 9 bases not matched to a gene. The CDR3 has 17 residues. Germline V CDR1 and CDR2: LNHDA, SQIVND (reference sequence). The CDR3 DNA reads as TGTGCCAGTATGAGGGGACAGGGGACAAGCTCTGGAAACACCATATATTTT. Residues: CASMRGQGTSSGNTIYF.

V and J are TRBV2 and TRBJ1-6; 8 bases match TRBD1. V lost 6 bases to trimming and J lost 11 bases; unmatched junction nucleotides: 12. CDR1 SNHLY and CDR2 FYNNEI come from the germline V gene. The CDR3 has 15 amino acids. The CDR3 region is CASSSEQGVRTPLHF. The CDR3, as DNA: TGTGCCAGCAGCTCTGAACAGGGGGTCAGGACACCCCTCCACTTT.